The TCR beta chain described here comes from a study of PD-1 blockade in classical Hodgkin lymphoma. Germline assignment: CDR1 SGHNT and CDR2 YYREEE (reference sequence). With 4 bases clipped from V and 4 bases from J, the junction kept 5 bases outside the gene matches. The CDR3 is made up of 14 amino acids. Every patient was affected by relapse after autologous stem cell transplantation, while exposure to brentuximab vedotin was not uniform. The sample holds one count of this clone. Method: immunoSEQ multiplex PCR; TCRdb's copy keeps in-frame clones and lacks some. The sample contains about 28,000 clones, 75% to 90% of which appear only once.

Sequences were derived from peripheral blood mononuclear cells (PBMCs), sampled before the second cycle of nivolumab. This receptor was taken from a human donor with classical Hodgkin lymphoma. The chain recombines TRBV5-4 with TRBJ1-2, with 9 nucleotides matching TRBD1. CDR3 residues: CASSPQDRGYGYTF. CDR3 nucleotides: TGTGCCAGCAGCCCCCAGGACAGGGGCTATGGCTACACCTTC.